This TCR beta chain derives from a study of blood T cells in healthy people across ages. Study-level information: Researchers report that template switching captured about one barcoded beta molecule per two T cells.

PCR was performed a second time for about 7 to 12 cycles using a sample-barcoded 5' primer and a J-beta primer mix. TCRdb recomputed calls from the 5' RACE reads with MiXCR, one row per CDR3 protein. This table has roughly 2 million distinct CDR3 sequences, around 50% appearing once. As regards this clonotype: Its cognate antigen is unknown. One junction end disagrees with the germline gene, perhaps due to a read error.

In germline, CDR1 is MNHEY, CDR2 SMNVEV (reference sequence). CDR3 length: 14 amino acids. General study points: Both higher diversity and more naive CD4+ cells marked long-lived donors when set against aged donors.

The material sequenced was blood. The chain has TRBV27 and TRBJ2-7; TRBD1 or TRBD2 may be the D gene (5 bases each). This receptor was identified in a woman aged 35 to 49 in good health. CDR3 sequence reads: CAISYLGRAYEQYF. As DNA, the CDR3 is TGTGCCATCAGTTATCTGGGACGGGCCTACGAGCAGTACTTC.